Shown below are 3 T cell receptor beta chains from a single sample sequenced in a study of OX40 agonist ivuxolimab in advanced cancers. Using immunoSEQ multiplex PCR, the repertoire was profiled, and TCRdb retains in-frame clones only, with some absent. Seen here are 35,000 to 40,000 clones, 85% to 90% observed once, and the top ten hold 10% to 15%. The material sequenced was CD4+ or CD8+ T cells sorted from blood, taken in a trial of the OX40 agonist ivuxolimab. The receptors come from an adult with an advanced solid tumor such as melanoma, head and neck, liver or kidney cancer.

V and J are TRBV4-1 and TRBJ1-1; D ambiguous. CDR1 is MGHRA, CDR2 YSYEKL, per germline. V shed 2 bases and J shed 4 bases, with 17 bases lying between them. The CDR3 loop spans 16 amino acids. The CDR3: CASSQTPSGSGTEAFF. The CDR3, as DNA: TGCGCCAGCAGCCAAACCCCCTCGGGGTCGGGCACTGAAGCTTTCTTT.

The V gene is TRBV2, the J gene TRBJ2-1, with D possibly TRBD1 on 6 matching bases. Germline CDR1 and CDR2: SNHLY and FYNNEI. CDR3 length: 16 residues. V was shortened by 4 bases and J by 0 bases, with 13 bases between the two germline ends. CDR3 DNA: TGTGCCAGCAGTGTTAGGACAGAAAGCTCCTACAATGAGCAGTTCTTC. Amino acid sequence: CASSVRTESSYNEQFF.

With respect to this clone: One end of the junction is discordant with germline, which a read error may explain. The CDR3 region has the DNA TGCGCCAACAGCCAAGCGAGCTACAGCTACAATGAGCAGTTCTTC. Its protein product is CANSQASYSYNEQFF. The chain couples TRBV4-1 to TRBJ2-1; D unresolved. The germline V gene has CDR1 MGHRA and CDR2 YSYEKL. The CDR3 contains 15 residues.